The present T cell receptor (beta chain) was sequenced within a study of beta chain features in type 1 diabetes. Findings and limits, study-wide: The naive, central memory and Treg TCRB repertoires looked more alike in patients than they did in healthy donors. All four CD4+ subsets of Type 1 diabetes patients contained TCRB CDR3s that were moderately but significantly shorter.

Turning to this clone: No antigen is known for it.

Reverse transcribing all isolated RNA meant expressed TCRB transcripts were sequenced. Read counts averaged around 3.9 million for samples of naive, central memory and regulatory T cells. The method was immunoSEQ multiplex PCR; TCRdb's version includes in-frame clones alone and lacks a portion of them. This sample yields 500,000 to 700,000 clones, of which around 15% are seen a single time; 0.07% to 0.095% belongs to the top ten. This CDR3 region has 13 residues. V lost 1 base to trimming and J lost 8 bases, with 11 bases between them. Germline assignment: CDR1 SGHAT and CDR2 FQNNGV. Using CD45RO/CCR7/CD25/CD127/CD95/CD27, CD4+ naive, central memory, regulatory and stem cell-like memory cells were sorted.

The receptor was derived from a man between 18 and 35 years old in good health. The sequenced sample was naive CD4+ T cells from blood. This rearrangement joins TRBV11-2 to TRBJ1-2; D is unresolved. The CDR3 nucleotides read TGTGCCAGCAGCTTAGTATTTCCCACCGGCTACACCTTC. It translates to CASSLVFPTGYTF.